This T cell receptor (beta chain) emerged from a study of blood T cell repertoires in COVID-19. The CDR3 has 13 amino acids. Trimming shortened V by 5 bases and J by 5 bases, and 13 bases separated the two germline ends. Germline CDR1 is MNHEY and CDR2 is SMNVEV (reference sequence). Repertoires were generated with immunoSEQ multiplex PCR, while TCRdb's copy carries only in-frame clones and drops some. The sample carries under 300,000 clones, 85% to 95% recorded once. Cohort 3 donors counted as recovered after two negative PCRs, clearance, or resolved symptoms. This chain uses TRBV27 with TRBJ2-7, with a tentative D call TRBD1 (5 bases). This sequence was found in a woman aged 18-35 years who had recovered from COVID-19. The specimen was PBMCs or T cells enriched from blood (not recorded which). The CDR3 loop reads CASSLRVYNEQYF. The CDR3 coding sequence is TGTGCCAGCAGTCTCAGGGTCTACAACGAGCAGTACTTC.